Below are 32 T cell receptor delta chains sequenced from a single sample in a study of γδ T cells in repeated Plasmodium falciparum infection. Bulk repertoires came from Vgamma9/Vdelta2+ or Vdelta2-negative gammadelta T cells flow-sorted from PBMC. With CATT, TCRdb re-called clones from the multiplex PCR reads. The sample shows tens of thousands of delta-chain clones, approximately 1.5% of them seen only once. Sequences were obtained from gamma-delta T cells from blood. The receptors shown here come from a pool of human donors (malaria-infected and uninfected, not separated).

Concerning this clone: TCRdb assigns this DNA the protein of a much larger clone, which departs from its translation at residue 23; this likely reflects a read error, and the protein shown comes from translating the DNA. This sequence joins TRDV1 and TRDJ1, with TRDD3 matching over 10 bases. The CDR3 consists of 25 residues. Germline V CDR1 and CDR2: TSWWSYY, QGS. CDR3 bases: TGTGCTCTTGGGGAAGGACTGCATCGGGCGAAGACTGGGGGATCGTTTCCCCCGTACACCGATAAACACATCTTT. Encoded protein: CALGEGLHRAKTGGSFPPYTDKHIF.

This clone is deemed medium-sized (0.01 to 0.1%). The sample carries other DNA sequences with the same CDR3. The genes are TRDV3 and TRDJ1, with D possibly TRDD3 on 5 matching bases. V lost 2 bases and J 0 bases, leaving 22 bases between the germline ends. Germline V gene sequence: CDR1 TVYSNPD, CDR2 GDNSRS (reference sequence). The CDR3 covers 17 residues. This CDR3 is CAFRSCTGHPYTDKLIF. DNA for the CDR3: TGTGCCTTTCGCTCCTGTACTGGCCACCCGTACACCGATAAACTCATCTTT.

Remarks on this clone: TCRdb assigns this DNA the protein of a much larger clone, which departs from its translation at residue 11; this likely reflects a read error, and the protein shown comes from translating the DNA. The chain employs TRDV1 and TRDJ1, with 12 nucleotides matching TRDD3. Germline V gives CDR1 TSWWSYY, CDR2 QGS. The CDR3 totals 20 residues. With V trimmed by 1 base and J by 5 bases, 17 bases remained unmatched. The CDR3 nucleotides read TGTGCTCTTGGGGAACCCTACCCAAACCTCTGCTGGGGGATACGAGATAAACTCATCTTT. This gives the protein CALGEPYPNLCWGIRDKLIF.

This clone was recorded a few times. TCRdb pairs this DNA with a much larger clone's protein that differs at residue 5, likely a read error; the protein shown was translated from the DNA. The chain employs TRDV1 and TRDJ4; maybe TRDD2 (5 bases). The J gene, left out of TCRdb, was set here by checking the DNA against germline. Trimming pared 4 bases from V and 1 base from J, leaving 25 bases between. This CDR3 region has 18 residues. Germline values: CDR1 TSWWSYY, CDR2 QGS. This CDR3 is CALGGLTLRRYAVRPLIF. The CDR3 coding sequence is TGTGCTCTTGGGGGACTTACCCTACGGCGCTACGCAGTCAGACCCCTGATCTTT.

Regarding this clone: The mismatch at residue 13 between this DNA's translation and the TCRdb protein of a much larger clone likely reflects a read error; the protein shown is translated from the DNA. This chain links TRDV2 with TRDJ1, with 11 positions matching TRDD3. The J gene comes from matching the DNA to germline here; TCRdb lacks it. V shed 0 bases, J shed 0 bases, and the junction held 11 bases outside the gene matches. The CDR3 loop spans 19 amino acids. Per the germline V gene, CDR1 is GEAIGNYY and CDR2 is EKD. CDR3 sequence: CACDTVPGGYSTHTDKLIF. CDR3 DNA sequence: TGTGCCTGTGACACCGTGCCTGGGGGATACTCCACGCACACCGATAAACTCATCTTT.

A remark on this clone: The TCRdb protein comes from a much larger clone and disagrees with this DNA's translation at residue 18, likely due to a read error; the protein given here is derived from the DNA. The CDR3 nucleotides are TGTGCTCTTGGGGAACGGCCTTCCTACATTGGGGGCCCCACCGATAAACTCACCTTT. Translating it yields CALGERPSYIGGPTDKLTF. The V gene call is TRDV1, and the J gene call is absent; the D segment call TRDD3 is taken from the table without a DNA check. This CDR3 spans 19 amino acids. Germline V gives CDR1 TSWWSYY, CDR2 QGS.

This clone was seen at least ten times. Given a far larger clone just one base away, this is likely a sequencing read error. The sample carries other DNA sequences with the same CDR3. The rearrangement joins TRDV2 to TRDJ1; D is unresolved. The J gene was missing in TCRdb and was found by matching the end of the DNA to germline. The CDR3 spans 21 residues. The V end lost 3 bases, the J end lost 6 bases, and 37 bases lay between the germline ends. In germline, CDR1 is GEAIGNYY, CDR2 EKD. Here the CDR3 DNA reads TGTGCCTGTGACCCAATAACGCCTGAGGGTTCAAGCCCGGGGCCTCTTAATAAACTCATCTTT. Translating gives CACDPITPEGSSPGPLNKLIF.

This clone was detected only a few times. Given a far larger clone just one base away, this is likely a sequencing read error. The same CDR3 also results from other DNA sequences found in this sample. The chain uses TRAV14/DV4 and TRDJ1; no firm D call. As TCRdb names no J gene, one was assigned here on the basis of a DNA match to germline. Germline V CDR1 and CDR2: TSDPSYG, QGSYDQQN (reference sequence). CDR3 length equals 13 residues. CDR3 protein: CAMREPKLDKLIF. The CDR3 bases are TGTGCGATGAGAGAGCCCAAACTCGATAAACTCATCTTT.

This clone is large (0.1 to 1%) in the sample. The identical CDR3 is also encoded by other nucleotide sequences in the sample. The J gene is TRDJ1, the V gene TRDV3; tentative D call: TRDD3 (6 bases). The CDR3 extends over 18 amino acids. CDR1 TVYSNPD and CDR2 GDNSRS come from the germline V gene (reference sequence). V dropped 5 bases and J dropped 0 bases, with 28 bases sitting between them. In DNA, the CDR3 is TGTGCCCGCAGGCTACAGATCTGGGGATGGCCCTACACCGATAAACTCATCTTT. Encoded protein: CARRLQIWGWPYTDKLIF.

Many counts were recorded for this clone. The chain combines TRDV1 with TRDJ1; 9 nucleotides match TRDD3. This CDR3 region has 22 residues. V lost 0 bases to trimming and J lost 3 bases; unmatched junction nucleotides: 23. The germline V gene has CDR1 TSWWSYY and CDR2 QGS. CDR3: CALGELALPRYLWWGIADKLIF. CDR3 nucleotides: TGTGCTCTTGGGGAACTTGCTCTACCACGATACCTTTGGTGGGGGATAGCCGATAAACTCATCTTT.

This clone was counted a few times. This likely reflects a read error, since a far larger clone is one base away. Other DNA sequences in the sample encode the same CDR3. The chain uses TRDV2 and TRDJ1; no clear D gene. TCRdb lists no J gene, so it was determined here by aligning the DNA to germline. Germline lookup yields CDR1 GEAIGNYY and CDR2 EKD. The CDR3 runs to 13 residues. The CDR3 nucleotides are TGTGCTTGTGACACCGGGTACACCGATAAACTCATCTTT. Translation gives CACDTGYTDKLIF.

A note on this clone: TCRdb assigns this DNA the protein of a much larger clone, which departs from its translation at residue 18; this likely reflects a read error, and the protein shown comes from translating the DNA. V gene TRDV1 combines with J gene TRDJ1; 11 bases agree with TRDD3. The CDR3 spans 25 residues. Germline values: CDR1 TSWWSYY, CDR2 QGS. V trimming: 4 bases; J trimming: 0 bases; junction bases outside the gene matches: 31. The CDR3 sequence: CALGAPRREHSYQLGDNPYTDKLIF. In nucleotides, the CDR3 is TGTGCTCTTGGGGCCCCGCGTCGAGAACATTCCTACCAACTGGGGGATAACCCGTACACCGATAAACTCATCTTT.

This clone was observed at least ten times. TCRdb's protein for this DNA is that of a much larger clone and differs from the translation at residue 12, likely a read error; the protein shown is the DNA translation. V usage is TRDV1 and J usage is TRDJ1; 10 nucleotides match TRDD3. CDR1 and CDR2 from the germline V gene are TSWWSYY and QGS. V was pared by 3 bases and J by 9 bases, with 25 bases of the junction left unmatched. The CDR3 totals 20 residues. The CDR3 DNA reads TGTGCTCTTGGGGAGTTATTACTATTACACAACCACGGGGGGATACGGGAACTCATCTTT. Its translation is CALGELLLLHNHGGIRELIF.

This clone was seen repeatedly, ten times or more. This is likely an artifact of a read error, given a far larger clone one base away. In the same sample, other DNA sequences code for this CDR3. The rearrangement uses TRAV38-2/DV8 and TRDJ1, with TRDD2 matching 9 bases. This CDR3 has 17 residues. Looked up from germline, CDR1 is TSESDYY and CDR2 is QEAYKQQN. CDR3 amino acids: CAYRTPGLPTPLSKLIF. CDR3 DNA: TGTGCCTATAGGACCCCAGGCCTTCCTACCCCTCTATCGAAACTCATCTTT.

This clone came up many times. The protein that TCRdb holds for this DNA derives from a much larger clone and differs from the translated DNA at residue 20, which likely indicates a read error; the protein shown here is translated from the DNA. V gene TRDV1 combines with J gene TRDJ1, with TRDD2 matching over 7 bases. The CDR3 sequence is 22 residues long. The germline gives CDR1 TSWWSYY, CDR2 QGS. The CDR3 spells CALGESSSYRSLMGPPTDKPIF. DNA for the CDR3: TGTGCTCTTGGGGAATCCTCTTCCTATCGATCGCTTATGGGTCCCCCTACCGATAAACCCATCTTT.

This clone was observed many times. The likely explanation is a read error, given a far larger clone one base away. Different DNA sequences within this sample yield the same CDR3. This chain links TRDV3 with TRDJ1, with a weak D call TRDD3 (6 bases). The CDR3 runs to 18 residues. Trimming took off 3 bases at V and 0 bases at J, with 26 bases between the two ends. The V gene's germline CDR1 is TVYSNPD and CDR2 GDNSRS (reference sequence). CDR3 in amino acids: CAFSSPTGLSWNTDKLIF. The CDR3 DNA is TGTGCCTTCTCCTCCCCTACTGGGTTGTCATGGAACACCGATAAACTCATCTTT.

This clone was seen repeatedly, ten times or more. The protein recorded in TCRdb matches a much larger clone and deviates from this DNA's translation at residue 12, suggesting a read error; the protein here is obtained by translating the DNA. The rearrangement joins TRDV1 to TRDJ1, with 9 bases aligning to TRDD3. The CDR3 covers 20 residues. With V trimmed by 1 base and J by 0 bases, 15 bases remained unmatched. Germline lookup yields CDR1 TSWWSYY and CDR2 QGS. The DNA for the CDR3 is TGTGCTCTTGGGGAACGGAATCAGGGGGATACTTTCCTTGACACCGATAAACTCATCTTT. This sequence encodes CALGERNQGDTFLDTDKLIF.

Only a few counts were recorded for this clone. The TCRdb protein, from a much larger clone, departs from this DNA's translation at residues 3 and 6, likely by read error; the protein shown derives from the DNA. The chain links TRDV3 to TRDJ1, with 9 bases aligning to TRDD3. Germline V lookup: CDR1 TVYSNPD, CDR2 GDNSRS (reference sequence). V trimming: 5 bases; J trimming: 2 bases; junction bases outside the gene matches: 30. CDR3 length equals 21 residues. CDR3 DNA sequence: TGTGCCCGCAAAACTCCTCACGATTACTTTAGGGGATACGCACGGACCGATAAACTCATCTTT. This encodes CARKTPHDYFRGYARTDKLIF.

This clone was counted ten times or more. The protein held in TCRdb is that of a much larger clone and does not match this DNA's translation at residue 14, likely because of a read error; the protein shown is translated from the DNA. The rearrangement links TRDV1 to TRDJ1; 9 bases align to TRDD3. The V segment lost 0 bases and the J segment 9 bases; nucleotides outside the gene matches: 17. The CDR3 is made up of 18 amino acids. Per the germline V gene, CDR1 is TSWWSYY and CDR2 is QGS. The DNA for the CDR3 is TGTGCTCTTGGGGAACTATCAGGGGGGATACTCCCAGTGCCCGAACTCATCTTT. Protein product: CALGELSGGILPVPELIF.

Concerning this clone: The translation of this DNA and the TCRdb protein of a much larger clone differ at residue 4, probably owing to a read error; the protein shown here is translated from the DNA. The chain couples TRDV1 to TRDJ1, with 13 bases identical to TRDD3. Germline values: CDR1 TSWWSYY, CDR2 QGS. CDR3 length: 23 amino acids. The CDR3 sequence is CALEELIGLGTYWGIRYADKLIF. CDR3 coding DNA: TGTGCTCTTGAGGAACTTATTGGTCTAGGCACGTACTGGGGGATACGCTATGCCGATAAACTCATCTTT.

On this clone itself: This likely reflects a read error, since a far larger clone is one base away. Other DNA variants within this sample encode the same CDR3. CDR3 region: CALWAVPIRRTGAKYTDKLIF. The CDR3 DNA sequence: TGTGCCCTTTGGGCAGTACCAATACGACGTACTGGGGCCAAGTACACCGATAAACTCATCTTT. This chain joins TRDV1 and TRDJ1; 7 nucleotides agree with TRDD3. The CDR3 covers 21 residues. Germline-derived CDR1 and CDR2 are TSWWSYY and QGS.

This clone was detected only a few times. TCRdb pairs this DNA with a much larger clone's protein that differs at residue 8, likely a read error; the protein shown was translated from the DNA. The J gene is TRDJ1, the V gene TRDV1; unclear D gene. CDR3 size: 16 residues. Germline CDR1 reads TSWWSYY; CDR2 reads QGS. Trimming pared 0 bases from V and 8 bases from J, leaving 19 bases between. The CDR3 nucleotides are TGTGCTCTTGGGGAACTACGGGCCAGGGAAGAGGACAAACTCATCTTT. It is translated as CALGELRAREEDKLIF.

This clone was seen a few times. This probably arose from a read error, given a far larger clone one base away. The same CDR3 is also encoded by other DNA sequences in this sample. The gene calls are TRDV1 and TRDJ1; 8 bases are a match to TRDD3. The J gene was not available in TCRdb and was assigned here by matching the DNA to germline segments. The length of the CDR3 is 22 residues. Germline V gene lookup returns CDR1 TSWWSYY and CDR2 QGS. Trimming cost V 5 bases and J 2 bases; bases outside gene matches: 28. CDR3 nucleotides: TGTGCTCTTGGGAACTCCACCTCCCCGCCCGCCGGGGGGATAAGGAGGACCGATAAACTCATCTTT. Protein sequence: CALGNSTSPPAGGIRRTDKLIF.

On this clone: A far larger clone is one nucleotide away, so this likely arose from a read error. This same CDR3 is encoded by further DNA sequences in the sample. The CDR3 DNA reads TGTGCTCTTGGGGAGCTTTCCCGTGGGGATACAGGGGGGGGCACCGATAAACTCATCTTT. It translates to CALGELSRGDTGGGTDKLIF. The V call is TRDV1, the J call TRDJ1; TRDD3 agrees at 8 bases. Germline CDR1 is TSWWSYY and CDR2 is QGS. The V gene end was trimmed by 3 bases and the J gene end by 1 base; junction bases not matched to a gene: 19. The CDR3 totals 20 residues.

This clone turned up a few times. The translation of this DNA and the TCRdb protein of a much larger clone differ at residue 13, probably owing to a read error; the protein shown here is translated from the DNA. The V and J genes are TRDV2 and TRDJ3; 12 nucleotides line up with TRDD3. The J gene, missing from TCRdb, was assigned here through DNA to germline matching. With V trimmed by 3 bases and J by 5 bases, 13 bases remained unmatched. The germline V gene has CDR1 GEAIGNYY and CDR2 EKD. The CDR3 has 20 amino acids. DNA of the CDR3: TGTGCCTGTGACTCCTACTGGGGGATACTCCCGTCCCGGGACACCCGACAGATGTTTTTC. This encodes CACDSYWGILPSRDTRQMFF.

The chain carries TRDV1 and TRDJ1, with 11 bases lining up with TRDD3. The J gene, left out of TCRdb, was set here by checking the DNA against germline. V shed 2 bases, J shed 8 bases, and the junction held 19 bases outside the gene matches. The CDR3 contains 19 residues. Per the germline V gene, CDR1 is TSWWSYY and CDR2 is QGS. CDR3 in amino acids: CALGEKSASTTLGDTKLIF. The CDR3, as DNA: TGTGCTCTTGGGGAAAAGTCGGCGTCTACGACTCTGGGGGATACAAAACTCATCTTT.

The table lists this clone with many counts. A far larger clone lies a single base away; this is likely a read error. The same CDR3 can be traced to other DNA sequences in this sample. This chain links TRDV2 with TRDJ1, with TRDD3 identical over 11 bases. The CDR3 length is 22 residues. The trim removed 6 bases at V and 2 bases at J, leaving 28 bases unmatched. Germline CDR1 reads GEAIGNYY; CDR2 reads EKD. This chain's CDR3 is CACWHPTSSRSTGGYFTDKLIF. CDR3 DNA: TGTGCCTGTTGGCATCCTACGTCCTCTAGGTCTACTGGGGGATATTTTACCGATAAACTCATCTTT.

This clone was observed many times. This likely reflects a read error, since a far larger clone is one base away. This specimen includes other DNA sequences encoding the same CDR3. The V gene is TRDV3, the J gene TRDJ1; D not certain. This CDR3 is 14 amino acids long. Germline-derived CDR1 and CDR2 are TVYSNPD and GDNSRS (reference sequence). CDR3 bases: TGTGCCTTTAGTACCCCCGCTTACACCGATAAGCTCATCTTT. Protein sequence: CAFSTPAYTDKLIF. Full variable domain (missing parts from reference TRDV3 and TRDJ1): CDKVTQSSPDQTVASGSEVVLLCTYDTVYSNPDLFWYRIRPDYSFQFVFYGDNSRSEGADFTQGRFSVKHILTQKAFHLVISPVRTEDSATYYCAFSTPAYTDKLIFGKGTRVTVEP.

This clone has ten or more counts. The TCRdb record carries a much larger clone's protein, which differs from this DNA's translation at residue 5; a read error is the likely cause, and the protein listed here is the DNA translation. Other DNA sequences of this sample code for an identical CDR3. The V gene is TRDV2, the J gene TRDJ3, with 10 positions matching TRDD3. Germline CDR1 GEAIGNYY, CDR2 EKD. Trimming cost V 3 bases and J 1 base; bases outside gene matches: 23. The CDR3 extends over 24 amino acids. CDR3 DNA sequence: TGTGCCTGTGACGCCATCGATTCCCGTACTGGGGGATCAGGGCCTTCCTGGGACACCCGACAGATGTTTTTC. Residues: CACDAIDSRTGGSGPSWDTRQMFF.

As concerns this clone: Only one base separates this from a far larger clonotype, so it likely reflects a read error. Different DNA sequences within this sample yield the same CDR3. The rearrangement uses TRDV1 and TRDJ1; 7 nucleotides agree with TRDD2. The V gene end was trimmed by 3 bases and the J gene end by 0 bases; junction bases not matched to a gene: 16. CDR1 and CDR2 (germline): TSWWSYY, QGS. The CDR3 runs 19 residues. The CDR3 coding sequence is TGTGCTCTTGGGGACCCTGTGCCTTCCTGCGGTGGGTACACCGATAAACTCATCTTT. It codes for CALGDPVPSCGGYTDKLIF.

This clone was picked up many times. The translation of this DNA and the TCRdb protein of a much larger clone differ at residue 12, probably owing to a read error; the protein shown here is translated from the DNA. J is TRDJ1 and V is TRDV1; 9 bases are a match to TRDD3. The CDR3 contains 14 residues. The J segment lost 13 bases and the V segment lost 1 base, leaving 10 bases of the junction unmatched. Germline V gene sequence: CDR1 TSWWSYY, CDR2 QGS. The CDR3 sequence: CALGEHLGDSVPIF. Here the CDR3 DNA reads TGTGCTCTTGGGGAACACCTGGGGGATTCGGTGCCCATCTTT.

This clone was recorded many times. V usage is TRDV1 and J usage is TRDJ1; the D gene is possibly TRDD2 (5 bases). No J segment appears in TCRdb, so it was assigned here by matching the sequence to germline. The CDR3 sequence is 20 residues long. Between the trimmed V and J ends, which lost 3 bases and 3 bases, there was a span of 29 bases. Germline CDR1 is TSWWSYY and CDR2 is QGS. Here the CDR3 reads CALGDRFPLVGARKADKLIF. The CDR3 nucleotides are TGTGCTCTTGGGGATCGCTTCCCTCTCGTCGGGGCCCGGAAGGCCGATAAACTCATCTTT.